What follows are 15 T cell receptor beta chains derived from one specimen sequenced in a study of Tregs in tolerant kidney transplant recipients. Sequencing used immunoSEQ multiplex PCR; TCRdb keeps in-frame clones, though not all of them. The table lists 240,000 or so clones, roughly 80% of them singletons. Sequencing was performed on CD4+ T cells from blood. The receptors were gathered from a human donor in good health.

The gene calls are TRBV11-2 and TRBJ2-7; maybe TRBD2 (5 bases). Trimming removed 5 bases from V and 6 bases from J, with 14 bases in between. CDR3 length equals 13 residues. Germline assignment: CDR1 SGHAT and CDR2 FQNNGV. CDR3 nucleotides: TGTGCCAGCAGCCCCTCCCGACGGGGCGAGCAGTACTTC. Translation: CASSPSRRGEQYF.

This clone appeared a single time. This chain links TRBV5-1 with TRBJ2-7; 11 bases fit TRBD2. V lost 0 bases and J lost 3; bases outside the gene matches: 2. The CDR3 is 15 amino acids. CDR1 and CDR2 from the germline V gene are SGHRS and YFSETQ. The CDR3 nucleotides are TGCGCCAGCAGCTTGGTAGCGGGAGGGAACTACGAGCAGTACTTC. Its protein product is CASSLVAGGNYEQYF.

This rearrangement joins TRBV5-5 to TRBJ2-7, with D unclear. This CDR3 comprises 12 residues. CDR1 is SGHKS, CDR2 YYEKEE, per germline (reference sequence). Trimming stripped 6 bases from V and 3 bases from J, with 10 bases between. In nucleotides, the CDR3 is TGTGCCAGCACCACCTCAGGCTACGAGCAGTACTTC. Protein sequence: CASTTSGYEQYF.

The chain recombines TRBV18 with TRBJ1-1, with TRBD1 identical over 8 bases. The V and J ends lost 4 bases and 0 bases, in that order; junction bases with no gene match: 4. The germline gives CDR1 KGHSH, CDR2 LQKENI. CDR3 length: 15 amino acids. The CDR3 spells CASSLRGQVNTEAFF. In DNA, the CDR3 is TGTGCCAGCTCACTCCGGGGACAGGTGAACACTGAAGCTTTCTTT.

This clone was detected a few times. V gene TRBV30 combines with J gene TRBJ1-6; D is possibly TRBD1 (6 bases). The germline CDR1 and CDR2 sequences are GTSNPN and SVGIG (reference sequence). Trimming left V 0 bases short and J 9 bases short, with 12 bases between. This CDR3 comprises 14 residues. This chain's CDR3 is CAWSVEGGGSPLHF. For the CDR3, the DNA is TGTGCCTGGAGTGTAGAGGGGGGTGGTTCACCCCTCCACTTT. The whole variable domain, filled in from reference TRBV30 and TRBJ1-6, reads SQTIHQWPATLVQPVGSPLSLECTVEGTSNPNLYWYRQAAGRGLQLLFYSVGIGQISSEVPQNLSASRPQDRQFILSSKKLLLSDSGFYLCAWSVEGGGSPLHFGNGTRLTVT.

The gene calls are TRBV5-1 and TRBJ1-6; TRBD1 aligns across 7 bases. V shed 2 bases, J shed 5 bases, and the junction held 1 base outside the gene matches. Per the germline V gene, CDR1 is SGHRS and CDR2 is YFSETQ. CDR3 length equals 14 residues. CDR3 sequence reads: CASSFGQDNSPLHF. The CDR3 nucleotides are TGCGCCAGCAGCTTTGGACAGGATAATTCACCCCTCCACTTT.

The chain joins TRBV6-1 to TRBJ1-2, with 9 bases aligning to TRBD1. This CDR3 region has 14 residues. V lost 0 bases and J lost 8; bases outside the gene matches: 4. The germline V gene has CDR1 MNHNS and CDR2 SASEGT. The CDR3 bases are TGTGCCAGCAGTGAAGCGAACAGGGGGCAGGGCTACACCTTC. Amino acid sequence: CASSEANRGQGYTF.

The chain carries TRBV19 and TRBJ2-3; possible D gene TRBD2, 5 bases. Per germline, CDR1 LNHDA and CDR2 SQIVND (reference sequence). There are 16 residues in the CDR3. Between the trimmed V and J ends, which lost 6 bases and 2 bases, there was a span of 18 bases. The CDR3, as DNA: TGTGCCAGTAGCCAGACTACCCCCCGGTACACAGATACGCAGTATTTT. It translates to CASSQTTPRYTDTQYF.

This CDR3 reads CASSGTGPRSGNTIYF. Written as DNA, the CDR3 is TGTGCCAGCAGCGGGACAGGGCCCCGGTCGGGAAACACCATATATTTT. The V call is TRBV9, the J call TRBJ1-3, with 8 nucleotides matching TRBD1. The CDR3 runs 16 residues. Germline V gene lookup returns CDR1 SGDLS and CDR2 YYNGEE. Trimming took 3 bases from V and 4 from J; bases not matched to a gene: 9.

CDR3 sequence (DNA): TGTGCCAGAAGACCGGGCGCCGGACATTGGAACACCGGGGAGCTGTTTTTT. Protein: CARRPGAGHWNTGELFF. This chain joins TRBV5-3 and TRBJ2-2, with D possibly TRBD1 on 5 matching bases. TRBV5-3 is an ORF for which the function is uncertain. Trimming shortened V by 5 bases and J by 1 base, and 18 bases separated the two germline ends. CDR3 length equals 17 residues.

The chain carries TRBV18 and TRBJ1-6, with D tentatively TRBD1 (6 bases). Germline V CDR1 and CDR2: KGHSH, LQKENI. The CDR3 length is 14 residues. V was clipped by 5 bases and J by 7 bases, with 12 bases between them. CDR3 in DNA: TGTGCCAGCTCAAGGGACAACAACAATTCACCCCTCCACTTT. As protein: CASSRDNNNSPLHF.

This clone occurred once. This rearrangement joins TRBV6-4 to TRBJ2-1, with D uncertain. The CDR3 totals 12 residues. Germline V gene data show CDR1 as MRHNA and CDR2 as SNTAGT. V was cut by 7 bases and J by 7 bases, with 11 bases left in between. This CDR3 reads CASIMGWNEQFF. The CDR3 DNA reads as TGTGCCAGCATCATGGGTTGGAATGAGCAGTTCTTC.

The chain recombines TRBV5-4 with TRBJ2-7; 9 bases map to TRBD2. The CDR3 length is 16 residues. CDR1 and CDR2 from the germline V gene are SGHNT and YYREEE (reference sequence). The trim removed 0 bases at V and 7 bases at J, leaving 11 bases unmatched. CDR3 amino acids: CASSLGASGASREQYF. CDR3 DNA sequence: TGTGCCAGCAGCTTGGGCGCTAGCGGGGCCTCTCGGGAGCAGTACTTC. Combining the CDR3 with reference TRBV5-4 and TRBJ2-7 gives the whole variable domain ETGVTQSPTHLIKTRGQQVTLRCSSQSGHNTVSWYQQALGQGPQFIFQYYREEENGRGNFPPRFSGLQFPNYSSELNVNALELDDSALYLCASSLGASGASREQYFGPGTRLTVT.

The chain joins TRBV2 to TRBJ1-5; possible D gene TRBD1, 6 bases. The CDR3 contains 15 residues. The ends were cut back, 4 bases at V and 0 bases at J, with 10 bases in the middle. Germline V gives CDR1 SNHLY, CDR2 FYNNEI. In DNA form, the CDR3 reads TGTGCCAGCAGTGGGACAGCGTATAGCAATCAGCCCCAGCATTTT. This encodes CASSGTAYSNQPQHF.

The genes are TRBV7-9 and TRBJ2-1; 7 bases agree with TRBD2. V lost 5 bases to trimming and J lost 7 bases; unmatched junction nucleotides: 8. Germline-derived CDR1 and CDR2 are SEHNR and FQNEAQ (reference sequence). CDR3 length: 14 residues. The CDR3 DNA follows: TGTGCCAGCAGCCTTCAGGGACTAAGGAATGAGCAGTTCTTC. This sequence encodes CASSLQGLRNEQFF. The whole variable domain, remainder taken from reference TRBV7-9 and TRBJ2-1, is DTGVSQNPRHKITKRGQNVTFRCDPISEHNRLYWYRQTLGQGPEFLTYFQNEAQLEKSRLLSDRFSAERPKGSFSTLEIQRTEQGDSAMYLCASSLQGLRNEQFFGPGTRLTVL.